This TCR beta chain was captured in a study of multiple sclerosis patients with progressive multifocal leukoencephalopathy. Generated by immunoSEQ multiplex PCR, the TCRdb table keeps only in-frame clones and is missing some. The repertoire has tens of thousands of clones, 90% to 95% of them found once; the top ten carry just under 2%. This CDR3 has 17 residues. From germline, CDR1 is LGHNA and CDR2 YNFKEQ. V gave up 1 base and J gave up 5 bases, with 20 bases separating them. The time point is: before natalizumab initiation. Before the first natalizumab infusion, T0 blood samples were taken. The sequencing sample was made of PBMCs. J is TRBJ1-2 and V is TRBV4-2; weak D call: TRBD1 (6 bases). The TCR comes from a young man with multiple sclerosis. The CDR3 sequence is CASSQAARGGREYGYTF. In nucleotides, the CDR3 is TGTGCCAGCAGCCAAGCTGCCAGGGGAGGTAGGGAATATGGCTACACCTTC.